The following is a TCR beta chain sequence with its context. The V end lost 0 bases, the J end lost 5 bases, and 11 bases lay between the germline ends. Germline V gives CDR1 SGHRS, CDR2 YFSETQ. This CDR3 has 15 residues. Sequenced by immunoSEQ multiplex PCR; TCRdb stores in-frame clones only, minus some. The table has about 280,000 clones, about four fifths seen once. This entry is derived from a study of blood T cell repertoires in COVID-19. Grouping used clinical history reported by participants in a survey and questionnaire. The J gene is TRBJ1-4, the V gene TRBV5-1, with a weak D call TRBD1 (5 bases). The source of this sequence is a man in his forties who had been exposed to COVID-19. The sequencing sample was made of PBMCs or T cells enriched from blood (not recorded which). The CDR3, as DNA: TGCGCCAGCAGCTTGGTTCAGGGTCCAAATGAAAAACTGTTTTTT. Protein product: CASSLVQGPNEKLFF.